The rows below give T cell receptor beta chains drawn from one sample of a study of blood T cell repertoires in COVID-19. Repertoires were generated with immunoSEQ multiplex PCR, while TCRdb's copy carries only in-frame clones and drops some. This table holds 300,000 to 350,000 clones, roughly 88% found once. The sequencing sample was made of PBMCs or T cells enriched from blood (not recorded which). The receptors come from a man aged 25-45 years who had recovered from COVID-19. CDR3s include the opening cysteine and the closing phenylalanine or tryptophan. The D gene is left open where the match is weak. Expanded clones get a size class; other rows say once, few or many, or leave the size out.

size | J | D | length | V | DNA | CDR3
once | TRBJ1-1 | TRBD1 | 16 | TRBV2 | TGTGCCAGCAGTGTTGGGACAGGGGGTAAGAACACTGAAGCTTTCTTT | CASSVGTGGKNTEAFF
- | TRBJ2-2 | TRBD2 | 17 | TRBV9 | TGTGCCAGCAGCGTATCTAGCGGGGGGGCTGACACCGGGGAGCTGTTTTTT | CASSVSSGGADTGELFF
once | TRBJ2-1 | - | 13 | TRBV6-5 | TGTGCCAGCAGTATACTAGGGAACAATGAGCAGTTCTTC | CASSILGNNEQFF
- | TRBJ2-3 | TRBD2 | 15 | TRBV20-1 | TGCAGTGCTAGTTCGGCGGGGGGGCCTCGTAATACGCAGTATTTT | CSASSAGGPRNTQYF
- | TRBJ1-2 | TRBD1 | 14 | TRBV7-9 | TGTGCCAGCAGCTTAATAGGGGGCGAGGATGGCTACACCTTC | CASSLIGGEDGYTF
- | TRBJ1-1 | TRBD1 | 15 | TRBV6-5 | TGTGCCAGCAGTCATGGACAGGGGGAAACTCCTGAAGCTTTCTTT | CASSHGQGETPEAFF
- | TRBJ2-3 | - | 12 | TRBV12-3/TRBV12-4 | TGTGCCAGCAGCGGCGGGGTAGATACGCAGTATTTT | CASSGGVDTQYF
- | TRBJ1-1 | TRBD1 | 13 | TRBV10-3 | TGTGCCATCATACCACAGGGGTTCCGTGAAGCTTTCTTT | CAIIPQGFREAFF
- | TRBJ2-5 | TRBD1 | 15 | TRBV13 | TGTGCCAGCAGGAGCTGGGACAGGGGGAAAGAGACCCAGTACTTC | CASRSWDRGKETQYF
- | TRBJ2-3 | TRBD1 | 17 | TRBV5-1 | TGCGCCAGCAGCTTGGAACCCGGGACAGGGGGTGCAGATACGCAGTATTTT | CASSLEPGTGGADTQYF
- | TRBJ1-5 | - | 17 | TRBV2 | TGTGCCAGCAGTGATGAAACGGCAGGGATTAGCAATCAGCCCCAGCATTTT | CASSDETAGISNQPQHF
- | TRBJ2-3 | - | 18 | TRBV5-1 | TGCGCCAGCAGCTTGGCCCGGCTCCCCGGGGGGCGGGCAGATACGCAGTATTTT | CASSLARLPGGRADTQYF
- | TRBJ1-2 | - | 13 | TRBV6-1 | TGTGCCAGCAGTGAAAACAGGGATAGTGGCTACACCTTC | CASSENRDSGYTF
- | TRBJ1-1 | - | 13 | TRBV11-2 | TGTGCCAGCAGGGACCAAGGGAGGACTGAAGCTTTCTTT | CASRDQGRTEAFF
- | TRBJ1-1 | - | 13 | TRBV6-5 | TGTGCCAGCAGTCGACGGAGAAACACTGAAGCTTTCTTT | CASSRRRNTEAFF
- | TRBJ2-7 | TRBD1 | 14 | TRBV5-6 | TGTGCCAGCAGCACCTCCGGGACAGGCTACGAGCAGTACTTC | CASSTSGTGYEQYF
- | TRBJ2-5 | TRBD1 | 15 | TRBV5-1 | TGCGCCAGCAGCTTGGTGGGACAGGAGGCGGAGACCCAGTACTTC | CASSLVGQEAETQYF
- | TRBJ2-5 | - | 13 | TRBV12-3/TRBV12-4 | TGTGCCAGCAGTTTTGGCGGGCGGGAGACCCAGTACTTC | CASSFGGRETQYF
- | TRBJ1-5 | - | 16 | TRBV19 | TGTGCCAGTACTAAGTATAGGTGGCAGACTAATCAGCCCCAGCATTTT | CASTKYRWQTNQPQHF
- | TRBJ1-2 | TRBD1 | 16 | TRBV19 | TGTGCCAGTAGTGGGGGGACAGGGGTTGAAAACTATGGCTACACCTTC | CASSGGTGVENYGYTF
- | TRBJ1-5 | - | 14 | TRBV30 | TGTGCCTATCAGATGGGGGGGGGCAATCAGCCCCAGCATTTT | CAYQMGGGNQPQHF
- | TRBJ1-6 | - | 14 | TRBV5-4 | TGTGCCAGCAGCTTGGGACAGGATCCTTCACCCCTCCACTTT | CASSLGQDPSPLHF
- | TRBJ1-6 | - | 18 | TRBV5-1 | TGCGCCAGCAGGGAAAACCGTGCAGGGGCACAGATCGGATCACCCCTCCACTTT | CASRENRAGAQIGSPLHF
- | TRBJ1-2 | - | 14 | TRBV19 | TGTGCCAGTAGTATCCTAGGAGGTAACTATGGCTACACCTTC | CASSILGGNYGYTF
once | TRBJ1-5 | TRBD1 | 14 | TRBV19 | TGTGCCAGTTCCGGGACAGGGGCCAATCAGCCCCAGCATTTT | CASSGTGANQPQHF
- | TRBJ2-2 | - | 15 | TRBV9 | TGTGCCAGCAGCGCCTCCCTTCATGGGCCCGGGGAGCTGTTTTTT | CASSASLHGPGELFF
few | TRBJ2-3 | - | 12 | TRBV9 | TGTGCCAGCAGCGTAGACAGGGATACGCAGTATTTT | CASSVDRDTQYF
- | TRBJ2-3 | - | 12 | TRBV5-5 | TGTGCCAGCAGCTTGCATACAGATACGCAGTATTTT | CASSLHTDTQYF
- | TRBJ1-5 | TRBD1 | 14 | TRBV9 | TGTGCCAGCAGCCGGGGACAGGTAAATCAGCCCCAGCATTTT | CASSRGQVNQPQHF
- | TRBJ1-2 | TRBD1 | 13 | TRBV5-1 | TGCGCCAGCAGCTCCGGGACAGGGGATGGCTACACCTTC | CASSSGTGDGYTF
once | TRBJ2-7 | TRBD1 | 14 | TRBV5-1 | TGCGCCAGCAGTGCAGGGACAGGAGGCTACGAGCAGTACTTC | CASSAGTGGYEQYF
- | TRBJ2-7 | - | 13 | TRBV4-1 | TGCGCCAGCAGCCCCGACGGATTCCGAGACAGGTGGTTC | CASSPDGFRDRWF
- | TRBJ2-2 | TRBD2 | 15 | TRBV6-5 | TGTGCCAGCAGTAGCGGGGGGTCAGGCACCGGGGAGCTGTTTTTT | CASSSGGSGTGELFF
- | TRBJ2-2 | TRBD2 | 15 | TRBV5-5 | TGTGCCAGCAGCCTTAGCGGGGGGCCTACCGGGGAGCTGTTTTTT | CASSLSGGPTGELFF
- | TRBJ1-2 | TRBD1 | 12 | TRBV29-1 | TGCAGCGTCGGACAGGGGGACGTTGGCTACACCTTC | CSVGQGDVGYTF
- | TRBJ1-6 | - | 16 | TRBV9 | TGTGCCAGCAGCACTCTGGACAGCTCCTATAATTCACCCCTCCACTTT | CASSTLDSSYNSPLHF
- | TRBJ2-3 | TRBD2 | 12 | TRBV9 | TGTGCCAGCAGTTACGGACTAGAAGCGCAGTATTTT | CASSYGLEAQYF
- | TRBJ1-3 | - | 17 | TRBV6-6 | TGTGCCAGCAGTCCAACCCCAGGACGGGGCTCTGGAAACACCATATATTTT | CASSPTPGRGSGNTIYF
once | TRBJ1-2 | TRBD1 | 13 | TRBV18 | TGTGCCAGCTCACAGACAGGGGGCTATGGCTACACCTTC | CASSQTGGYGYTF
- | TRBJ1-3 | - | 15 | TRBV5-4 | TGTGCCAGCAGCGCCGTGGGGGGAGGGGGAAACACCATATATTTT | CASSAVGGGGNTIYF
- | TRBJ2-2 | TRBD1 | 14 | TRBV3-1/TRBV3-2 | TGTGCCAGCAGCCAACCAGGGGGCCCCGGGGAGCTGTTTTTT | CASSQPGGPGELFF
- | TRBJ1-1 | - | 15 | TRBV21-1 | TGTGCCAGCAGCATTCGGGACAGGGGGGCCTATGAAGCTTTCTTT | CASSIRDRGAYEAFF
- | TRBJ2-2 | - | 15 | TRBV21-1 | TGTGCCAGCAGCAGGAGGACTTGCCAGTTCGGGGAGCTGTTTTTT | CASSRRTCQFGELFF
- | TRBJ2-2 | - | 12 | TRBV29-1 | TGCAGCGTGGACAGAAACACCGGGGAGCTGTTTTTT | CSVDRNTGELFF
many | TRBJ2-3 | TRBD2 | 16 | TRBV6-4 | TGTGCCAGCAGTGGGCTAGCGGGGGGCGACACGGATACGCAGTATTTT | CASSGLAGGDTDTQYF
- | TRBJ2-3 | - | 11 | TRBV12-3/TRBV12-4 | TGTGCCACCGGGTCGGGGGATACGCAGTATTTT | CATGSGDTQYF
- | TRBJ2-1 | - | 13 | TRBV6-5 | TGTGCCAGCAATCCCACGGAGTTCAATGAGCAGTTCTTC | CASNPTEFNEQFF
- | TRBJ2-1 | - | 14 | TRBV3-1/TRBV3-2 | TGTGCCAGCAGCCATCGGGGAAGTCGGGCTGAGCAGTTCTTC | CASSHRGSRAEQFF
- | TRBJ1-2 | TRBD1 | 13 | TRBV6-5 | TGTGCCAGCGGAACAGGGGAGAGGTATGGCTACACCTTC | CASGTGERYGYTF
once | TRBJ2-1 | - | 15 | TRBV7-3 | TGTGCCAGCAGCTTGGGCGGGGCCTCCTACAATGAGCAGTTCTTC | CASSLGGASYNEQFF
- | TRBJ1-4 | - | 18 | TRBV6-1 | TGTGCCAGCAGTGGGGTGGGTCAGGGGAGTTGGACTAATGAAAAACTGTTTTTT | CASSGVGQGSWTNEKLFF
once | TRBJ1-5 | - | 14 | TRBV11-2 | TGTGCCAGCAGCTTAGGGGTCGCGGGTCAGCCCCAGCATTTT | CASSLGVAGQPQHF
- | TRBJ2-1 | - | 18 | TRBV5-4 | TGTGCCAGCAGCTTGCTGGCGGGCGGGGGCAGCTCCTACAATGAGCAGTTCTTC | CASSLLAGGGSSYNEQFF
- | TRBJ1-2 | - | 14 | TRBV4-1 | TGCGCCAGCAGCCAAGAACAGGGATACTATGGCTACACCTTC | CASSQEQGYYGYTF
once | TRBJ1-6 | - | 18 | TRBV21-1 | TGTGCCAGCAGCCCCCGCAAGGGACAGGCCCATTATAATTCACCCCTCCACTTT | CASSPRKGQAHYNSPLHF